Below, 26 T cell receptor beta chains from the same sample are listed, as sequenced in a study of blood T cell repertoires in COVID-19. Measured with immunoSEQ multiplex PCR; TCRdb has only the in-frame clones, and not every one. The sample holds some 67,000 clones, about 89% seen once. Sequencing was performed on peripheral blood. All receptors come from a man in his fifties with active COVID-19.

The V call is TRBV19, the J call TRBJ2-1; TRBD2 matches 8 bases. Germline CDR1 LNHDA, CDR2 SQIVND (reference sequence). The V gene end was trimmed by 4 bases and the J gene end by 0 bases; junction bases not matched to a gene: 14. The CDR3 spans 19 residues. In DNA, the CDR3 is TGTGCCAGTAGTAGTGGACTAGCTATGGGAGTCAGCTCCTACAATGAGCAGTTCTTC. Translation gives CASSSGLAMGVSSYNEQFF.

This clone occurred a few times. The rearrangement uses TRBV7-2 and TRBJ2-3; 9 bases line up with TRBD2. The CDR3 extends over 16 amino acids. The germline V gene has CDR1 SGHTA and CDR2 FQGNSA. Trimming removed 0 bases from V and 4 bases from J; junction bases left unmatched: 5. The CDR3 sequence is CASSLAAGGQADTQYF. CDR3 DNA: TGTGCCAGCAGCTTAGCGGCGGGAGGGCAGGCAGATACGCAGTATTTT.

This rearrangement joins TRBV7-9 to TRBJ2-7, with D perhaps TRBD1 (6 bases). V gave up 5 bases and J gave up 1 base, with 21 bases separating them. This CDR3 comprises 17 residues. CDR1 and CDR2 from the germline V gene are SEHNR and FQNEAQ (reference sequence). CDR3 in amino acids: CASSVSGTPRGSYEQYF. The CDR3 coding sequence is TGTGCCAGCAGCGTCTCCGGGACACCCCGAGGGTCCTACGAGCAGTACTTC. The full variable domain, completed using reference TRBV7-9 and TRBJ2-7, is DTGVSQNPRHKITKRGQNVTFRCDPISEHNRLYWYRQTLGQGPEFLTYFQNEAQLEKSRLLSDRFSAERPKGSFSTLEIQRTEQGDSAMYLCASSVSGTPRGSYEQYFGPGTRLTVT.

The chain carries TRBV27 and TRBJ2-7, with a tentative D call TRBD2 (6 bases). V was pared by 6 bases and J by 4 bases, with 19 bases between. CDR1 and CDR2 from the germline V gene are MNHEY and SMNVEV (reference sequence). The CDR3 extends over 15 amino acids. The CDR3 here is CASSLVGSGLYEQYF. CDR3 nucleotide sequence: TGTGCCAGCAGCTTAGTGGGTAGCGGACTATACGAGCAGTACTTC.

The CDR3 spells CASSLGQGSYNEQFF. The CDR3 nucleotides are TGCGCCAGCAGCTTGGGACAGGGCTCCTACAATGAGCAGTTCTTC. This chain joins TRBV5-1 and TRBJ2-1; TRBD1 aligns across 7 bases. V shed 0 bases and J 0 bases; nucleotides not matched to a gene: 0. CDR3 length equals 15 residues. Per germline, CDR1 SGHRS and CDR2 YFSETQ.

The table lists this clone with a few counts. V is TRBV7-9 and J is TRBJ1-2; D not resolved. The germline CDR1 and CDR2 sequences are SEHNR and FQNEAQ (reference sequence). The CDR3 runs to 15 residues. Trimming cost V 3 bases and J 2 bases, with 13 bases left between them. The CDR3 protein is CASSFYGERNYGYTF. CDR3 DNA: TGTGCCAGCAGCTTTTATGGGGAGAGAAACTATGGCTACACCTTC.

The DNA of the CDR3 is TGTGCCAGCAGCGCGGGACCACTCGGAGCGGATGGCTACACCTTC. It translates to CASSAGPLGADGYTF. The rearrangement joins TRBV11-1 to TRBJ1-2, with TRBD1 as a possible D gene (5 bases). CDR3 size: 15 residues. From germline, CDR1 is SGHAT and CDR2 FQDESV (reference sequence). V was clipped by 5 bases and J by 6 bases, with 19 bases between them. Looking up the rest from reference TRBV11-1 and TRBJ1-2 gives the full variable domain: EAEVAQSPRYKITEKSQAVAFWCDPISGHATLYWYRQILGQGPELLVQFQDESVVDDSQLPKDRFSAERLKGVDSTLKIQPAELGDSAMYLCASSAGPLGADGYTFGSGTRLTVV.

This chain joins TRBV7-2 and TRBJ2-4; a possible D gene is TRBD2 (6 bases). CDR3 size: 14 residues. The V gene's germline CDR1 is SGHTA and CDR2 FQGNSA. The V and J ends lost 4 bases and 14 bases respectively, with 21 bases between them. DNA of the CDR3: TGTGCCAGCAGCTCCCCGGGCGGGGACTCCACAAAGTACTTC. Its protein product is CASSSPGGDSTKYF.

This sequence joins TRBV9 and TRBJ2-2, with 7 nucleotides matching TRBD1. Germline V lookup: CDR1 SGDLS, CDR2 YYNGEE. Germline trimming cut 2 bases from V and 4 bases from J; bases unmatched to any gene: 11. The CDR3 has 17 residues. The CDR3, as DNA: TGTGCCAGCAGCGTGGAGGACAGGTTCGTGAGCACCGGGGAGCTGTTTTTT. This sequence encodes CASSVEDRFVSTGELFF. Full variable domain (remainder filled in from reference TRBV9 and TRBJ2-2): DSGVTQTPKHLITATGQRVTLRCSPRSGDLSVYWYQQSLDQGLQFLIQYYNGEERAKGNILERFSAQQFPDLHSELNLSSLELGDSALYFCASSVEDRFVSTGELFFGEGSRLTVL.

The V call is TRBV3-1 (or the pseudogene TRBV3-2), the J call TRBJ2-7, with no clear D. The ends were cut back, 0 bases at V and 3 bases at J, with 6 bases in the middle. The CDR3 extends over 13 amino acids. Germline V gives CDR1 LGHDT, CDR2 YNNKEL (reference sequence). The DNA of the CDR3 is TGTGCCAGCAGCCAAGAGTCGGTCTACGAGCAGTACTTC. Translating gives CASSQESVYEQYF.

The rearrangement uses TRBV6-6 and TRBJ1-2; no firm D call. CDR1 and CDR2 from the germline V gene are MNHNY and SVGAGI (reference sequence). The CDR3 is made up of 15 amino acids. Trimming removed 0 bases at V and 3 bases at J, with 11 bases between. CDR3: CASSYSGRVYYGYTF. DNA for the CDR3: TGTGCCAGCAGTTACTCGGGGAGGGTCTACTATGGCTACACCTTC.

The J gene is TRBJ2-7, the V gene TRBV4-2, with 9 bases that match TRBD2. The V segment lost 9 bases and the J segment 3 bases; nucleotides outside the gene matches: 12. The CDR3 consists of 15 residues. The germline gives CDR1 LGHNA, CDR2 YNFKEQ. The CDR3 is CASSTGLAAHYEQYF. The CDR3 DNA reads TGTGCCAGTAGTACGGGACTAGCAGCCCACTACGAGCAGTACTTC.

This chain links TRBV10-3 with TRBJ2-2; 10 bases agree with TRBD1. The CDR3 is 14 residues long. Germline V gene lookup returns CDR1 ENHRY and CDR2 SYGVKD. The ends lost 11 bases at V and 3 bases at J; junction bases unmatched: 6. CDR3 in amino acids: CASGQGEYTGELFF. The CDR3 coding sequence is TGTGCCTCAGGACAGGGGGAGTACACCGGGGAGCTGTTTTTT.

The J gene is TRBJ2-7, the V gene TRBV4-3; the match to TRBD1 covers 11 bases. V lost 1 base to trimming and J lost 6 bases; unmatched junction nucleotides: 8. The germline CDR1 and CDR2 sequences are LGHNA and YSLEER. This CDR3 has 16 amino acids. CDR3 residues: CASSQGTGGFSAEQYF. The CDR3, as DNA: TGCGCCAGCAGCCAAGGGACAGGGGGCTTTTCGGCCGAGCAGTACTTC.

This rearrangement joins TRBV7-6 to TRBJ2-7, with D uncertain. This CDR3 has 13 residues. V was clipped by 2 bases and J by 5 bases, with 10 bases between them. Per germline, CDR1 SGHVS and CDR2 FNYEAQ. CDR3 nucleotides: TGTGCCAGCAGCTTATATCTGGGCCACGAGCAGTACTTC. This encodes CASSLYLGHEQYF.

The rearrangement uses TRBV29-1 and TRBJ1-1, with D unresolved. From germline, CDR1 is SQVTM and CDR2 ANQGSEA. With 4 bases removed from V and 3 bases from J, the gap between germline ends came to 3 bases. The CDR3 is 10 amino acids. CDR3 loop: CSVADTEAFF. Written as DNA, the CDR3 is TGCAGCGTTGCGGACACTGAAGCTTTCTTT.

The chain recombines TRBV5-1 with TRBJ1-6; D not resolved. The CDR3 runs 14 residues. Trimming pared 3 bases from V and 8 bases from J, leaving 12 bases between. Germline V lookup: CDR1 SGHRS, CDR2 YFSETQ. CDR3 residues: CASSSEGQDSPLHF. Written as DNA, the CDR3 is TGCGCCAGCAGCTCGGAGGGCCAAGATTCACCCCTCCACTTT.

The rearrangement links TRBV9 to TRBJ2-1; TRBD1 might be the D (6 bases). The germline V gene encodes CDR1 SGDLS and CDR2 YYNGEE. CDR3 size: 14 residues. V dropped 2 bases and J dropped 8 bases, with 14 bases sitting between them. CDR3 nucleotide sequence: TGTGCCAGCAGCGTCATGGGAACAGGGCATGAGCAGTTCTTC. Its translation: CASSVMGTGHEQFF.

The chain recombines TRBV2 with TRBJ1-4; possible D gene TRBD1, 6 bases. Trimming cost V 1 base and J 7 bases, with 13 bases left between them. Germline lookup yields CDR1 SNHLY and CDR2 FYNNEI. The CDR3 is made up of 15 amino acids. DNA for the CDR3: TGTGCCAGCAGTGAAGTACAGGGTACGGTTGAAAAACTGTTTTTT. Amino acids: CASSEVQGTVEKLFF.

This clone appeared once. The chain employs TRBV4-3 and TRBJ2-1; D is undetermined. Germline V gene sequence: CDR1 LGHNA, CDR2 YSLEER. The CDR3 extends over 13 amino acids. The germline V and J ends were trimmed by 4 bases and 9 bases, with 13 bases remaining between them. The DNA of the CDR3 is TGCGCCAGCAGCCCGAAGTACAGTGCTGAGCAGTTCTTC. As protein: CASSPKYSAEQFF.

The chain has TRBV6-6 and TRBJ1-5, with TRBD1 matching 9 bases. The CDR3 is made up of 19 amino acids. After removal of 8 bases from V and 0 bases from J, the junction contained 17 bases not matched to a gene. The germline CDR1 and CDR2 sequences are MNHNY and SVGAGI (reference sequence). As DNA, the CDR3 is TGTGCCAGCGGCTACAAGTTTAATCCGGACAGGGGTAGCAATCAGCCCCAGCATTTT. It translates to CASGYKFNPDRGSNQPQHF.

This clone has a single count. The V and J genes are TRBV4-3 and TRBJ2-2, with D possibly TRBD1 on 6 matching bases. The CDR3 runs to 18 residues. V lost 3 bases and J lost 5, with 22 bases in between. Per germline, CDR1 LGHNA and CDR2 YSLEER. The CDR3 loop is CASSQNYRVARETGELFF. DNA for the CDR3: TGCGCCAGCAGCCAGAATTACAGGGTCGCGAGAGAGACCGGGGAGCTGTTTTTT.

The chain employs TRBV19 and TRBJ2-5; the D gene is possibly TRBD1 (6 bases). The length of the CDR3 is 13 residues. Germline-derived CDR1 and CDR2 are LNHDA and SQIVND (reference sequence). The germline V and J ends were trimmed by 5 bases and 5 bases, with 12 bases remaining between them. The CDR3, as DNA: TGTGCCAGTAGTGTTACAGGGACGGAGACCCAGTACTTC. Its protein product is CASSVTGTETQYF.

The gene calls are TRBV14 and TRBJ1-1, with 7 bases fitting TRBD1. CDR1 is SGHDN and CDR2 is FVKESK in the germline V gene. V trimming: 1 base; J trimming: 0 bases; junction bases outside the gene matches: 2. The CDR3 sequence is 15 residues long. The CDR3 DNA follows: TGTGCCAGCAGCCAAGCCGGGACAGTGAACACTGAAGCTTTCTTT. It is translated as CASSQAGTVNTEAFF.

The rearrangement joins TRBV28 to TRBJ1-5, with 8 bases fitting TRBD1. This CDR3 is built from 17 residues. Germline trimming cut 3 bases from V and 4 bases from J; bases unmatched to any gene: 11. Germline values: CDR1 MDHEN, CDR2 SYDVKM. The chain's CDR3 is CASSLAQWGQDNQPQHF. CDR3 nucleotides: TGTGCCAGCAGTTTGGCCCAATGGGGACAGGATAATCAGCCCCAGCATTTT.

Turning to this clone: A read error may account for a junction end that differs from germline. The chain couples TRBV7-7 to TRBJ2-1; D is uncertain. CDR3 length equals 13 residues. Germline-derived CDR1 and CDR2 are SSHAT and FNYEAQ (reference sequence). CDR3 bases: TGTGCTAGCAGCTTAACAGCACGCGCCCCCGAGTTCTTC. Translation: CASSLTARAPEFF.